The 10 T cell receptor beta chains below were found in one sample sequenced in a study of blood T cell repertoires in COVID-19. Sequenced by immunoSEQ multiplex PCR; TCRdb stores in-frame clones only, minus some. The table includes over 100,000 clones, roughly 88% detected once. Specimen: peripheral blood. Source of these receptors: a man aged 50 to 59 with acute or convalescent COVID-19.

The CDR3 here is CAWSGSARLNYGYTF. DNA of the CDR3: TGTGCCTGGAGTGGTTCGGCCAGACTCAACTATGGCTACACCTTC. This chain uses TRBV30 with TRBJ1-2; D call uncertain. The germline gives CDR1 GTSNPN, CDR2 SVGIG (reference sequence). V was pared by 1 base and J by 2 bases, with 14 bases between. The CDR3 consists of 15 residues.

J is TRBJ2-1 and V is TRBV5-1, with 7 bases aligning to TRBD1. Germline V gene data show CDR1 as SGHRS and CDR2 as YFSETQ. There are 15 residues in the CDR3. V shed 0 bases, J shed 2 bases, and the junction held 2 bases outside the gene matches. The CDR3 region has the DNA TGCGCCAGCAGCTTGGGAGGGACAGCCTACAATGAGCAGTTCTTC. Translated, it gives CASSLGGTAYNEQFF.

This clone was detected only once. The chain couples TRBV29-1 to TRBJ2-7; 9 bases are a match to TRBD2. V was pared by 4 bases and J by 2 bases, with 9 bases of the junction left unmatched. The germline V gene encodes CDR1 SQVTM and CDR2 ANQGSEA. The CDR3 runs to 15 residues. CDR3 in DNA: TGCAGCGTTGCCGCGACCGGGACTAGCCCCTACGAGCAGTACTTC. Encoded protein: CSVAATGTSPYEQYF.

The genes are TRBV19 and TRBJ2-7; 7 bases map to TRBD2. The CDR3 is 15 amino acids. CDR1 and CDR2 from the germline V gene are LNHDA and SQIVND (reference sequence). The J segment lost 3 bases and the V segment lost 0 bases, leaving 5 bases of the junction unmatched. CDR3 in amino acids: CASSIDSGILYEQYF. The CDR3 coding sequence is TGTGCCAGTAGTATAGACAGCGGGATCCTCTACGAGCAGTACTTC.

This rearrangement joins TRBV11-2 to TRBJ2-7; TRBD1 matches 7 bases. Trimming at V came to 5 bases and at J to 3 bases, leaving 1 base not matched to a gene. Germline CDR1 and CDR2: SGHAT and FQNNGV. This CDR3 has 12 amino acids. In nucleotides, the CDR3 is TGTGCCAGCAGCCCAGGGGGCTACGAGCAGTACTTC. It is translated as CASSPGGYEQYF.

The chain uses TRBV2 and TRBJ2-7; a possible D gene is TRBD2 (6 bases). CDR3 length: 13 amino acids. CDR1 and CDR2 (germline): SNHLY, FYNNEI. Trimming cost V 5 bases and J 6 bases, with 14 bases left between them. The CDR3 sequence: CASSYWGEIEQYF. CDR3 coding DNA: TGTGCCAGCAGTTACTGGGGGGAAATCGAGCAGTACTTC.

The rearrangement joins TRBV28 to TRBJ2-2; a possible D gene is TRBD1 (7 bases). Germline lookup yields CDR1 MDHEN and CDR2 SYDVKM. The CDR3 has 13 residues. V was cut by 10 bases and J by 4 bases, with 13 bases left in between. CDR3 loop: CATHRGGTGELFF. Here the CDR3 DNA reads TGTGCCACTCACAGGGGAGGCACCGGGGAGCTGTTTTTT.

This clone came up a few times. The chain joins TRBV6-5 to TRBJ1-1; D is unclear. Germline V gives CDR1 MNHEY, CDR2 SVGAGI. Trimming cost V 5 bases and J 6 bases, with 16 bases left between them. The CDR3 loop spans 14 amino acids. Here the CDR3 reads CASSRQWVAAEAFF. The CDR3 coding sequence is TGTGCCAGCAGTCGCCAGTGGGTCGCGGCTGAAGCTTTCTTT.

This sequence joins TRBV5-4 and TRBJ1-4; 7 bases line up with TRBD1. This CDR3 has 15 amino acids. Looked up from germline, CDR1 is SGHNT and CDR2 is YYREEE (reference sequence). Trimming cost V 4 bases and J 4 bases; bases outside gene matches: 7. The CDR3 nucleotides read TGTGCCAGCAGCCCCAGACAGGGACTTAATGAAAAACTGTTTTTT. This translates into CASSPRQGLNEKLFF.

The genes are TRBV7-2 and TRBJ2-1, with D maybe TRBD2 (5 bases). The germline CDR1 and CDR2 sequences are SGHTA and FQGNSA. The V gene lost 4 bases and the J gene lost 0 bases, with 13 bases spanning the gap. The CDR3 consists of 16 residues. The CDR3 region has the DNA TGTGCCAGCAGCTCCCCCAGCGGCTTCTCCTACAATGAGCAGTTCTTC. Translation gives CASSSPSGFSYNEQFF. Supplemented by reference TRBV7-2 and TRBJ2-1, the full variable domain reads GAGVSQSPSNKVTEKGKDVELRCDPISGHTALYWYRQSLGQGLEFLIYFQGNSAPDKSGLPSDRFSAERTGGSVSTLTIQRTQQEDSAVYLCASSSPSGFSYNEQFFGPGTRLTVL.